This T cell receptor (beta chain) emerged from a study of CD8+ T cells in alopecia areata. Findings and limits, study-wide: Within the top 100, expanded CD8+ clones significantly decreased with tofacitinib, as did scalp clonality.

The length of the CDR3 is 14 residues. Per germline, CDR1 MNHNY and CDR2 SVGAGI (reference sequence). After removal of 0 bases from V and 8 bases from J, the junction contained 6 bases not matched to a gene. Sequencing used cDNA as its template, made by extracting RNA and reverse transcribing it. TCRdb keeps only in-frame clones here, not all; method: immunoSEQ multiplex PCR. The table has approximately 210,000 clones, approximately 72% seen once; the top ten hold roughly 1.2%. Indicated treatment: oral pan-JAK inhibitor, 5-10 mg twice daily. About this clone itself: Antigen unknown.

The receptor comes from a human donor with alopecia areata. Sequencing used CD4+ T cells sorted from blood, obtained at week 44, from a patient treated with tofacitinib. The chain links TRBV6-6 to TRBJ2-7; 8 bases map to TRBD1. CDR3 region: CASSYSTDRGQQYF. The CDR3 coding sequence is TGTGCCAGCAGTTACTCGACTGACAGGGGCCAGCAGTACTTC.